The rows below give T cell receptor beta chains drawn from one sample of a study of cytomegalovirus exposure and HLA in healthy donors. Data came from immunoSEQ multiplex PCR; TCRdb stores just in-frame clones and leaves some out. The data contain around 80,000 clones, 62% of them singletons. Sequencing was performed on PBMCs. These receptors were collected from a male donor in good health and CMV-seropositive. CDR3s include the opening cysteine and the closing phenylalanine or tryptophan. A D gene is named only where the DNA matches it firmly. Not every row has a clone size; where given, it reads once, few, many or a size class.

j_call clone_size v_call d_call cdr3_nt cdr3_aa
TRBJ1-2 . TRBV7-9 TRBD1 TGTGCCAGCAGTCGCAGACAGGGGTACTATGGCTACACCTTC CASSRRQGYYGYTF
TRBJ1-1 . TRBV5-1 . TGCGCCAGCAGCTTCGGCGGAAACACTGAAGCTTTCTTT CASSFGGNTEAFF
TRBJ2-7 . TRBV29-1 TRBD1 TGCAGCGTGGGACAGGGGCTCCGCAGCTACGAGCAGTACTTC CSVGQGLRSYEQYF
TRBJ2-6 . TRBV27 . TGTGCCAGCAGTTTATCAGACAGTCGCCACCTCCTACACTCTGGGGCCAACGTCCTGACTTTC CASSLSDSRHLLHSGANVLTF
TRBJ2-1 few TRBV2 TRBD2 TGTGCCAGCAGTGAACTAGCGGGAGCCTACAATGAGCAGTTCTTC CASSELAGAYNEQFF
TRBJ1-2 . TRBV28 TRBD1 TGTGCCAGCAGTACCCGACAGGGCGGGGGGTATGGCTACACCTTC CASSTRQGGGYGYTF
TRBJ1-1 . TRBV5-6 . TGTGCCAGCAGCTTGCCAGGGCAGACTGAAGCTTTCTTT CASSLPGQTEAFF
TRBJ2-3 . TRBV5-1 TRBD1 TGCGCCAGCAGCCCTCAAACCGGGACAGGGCGGGCAGATACGCAGTATTTT CASSPQTGTGRADTQYF
TRBJ1-1 . TRBV7-6 . TGTGCCAGCAGCGTAAGTTGGGGGGACGCGAACACTGAAGCTTTCTTT CASSVSWGDANTEAFF
TRBJ1-1 few TRBV6-1 TRBD1 TGTGCCAGCAGCCCGGGACAGGGGTGGAACACTGAAGCTTTCTTT CASSPGQGWNTEAFF
TRBJ1-1 . TRBV5-4 . TGTGCCAGCAGCTTTGGGGGCGAAGCTGAAGCTTTCTTT CASSFGGEAEAFF
TRBJ1-2 . TRBV7-9 . TGTGCCAGCAGCTTAGAGGGGACAACTAAGTATGGCTACACCTTC CASSLEGTTKYGYTF
TRBJ1-1 . TRBV19 . TGTGCCAGTAGACCAGGGGCCACCGAAGCTTTCTTT CASRPGATEAFF
TRBJ1-2 . TRBV7-6 . TGTGCCAGCAGCTTAGGCACAGGGAACTATGGCTACACCTTC CASSLGTGNYGYTF
TRBJ1-2 . TRBV5-6 . TGTGCCAGCAGCTTGAGAACAGTCCGCGGCTACACCTTC CASSLRTVRGYTF
TRBJ2-4 . TRBV5-4 . TGTGCCAGCAGCTCCAGGGATTCCGAATCCATTCAGTACTTC CASSSRDSESIQYF
TRBJ2-1 . TRBV28 . TGTGCCAGCAGTTTCCAGCCCCCGCCTAGCGCAGAAGTAACCTACAATGAGCAGTTCTTC CASSFQPPPSAEVTYNEQFF
TRBJ2-1 . TRBV30 TRBD2 TGTGCCTGGCGACTAGCGGGGGGCAATGAGCAGTTCTTC CAWRLAGGNEQFF
TRBJ2-7 . TRBV7-8 . TGTGCCAGCAGCTTAGCGCAGGGGCTCGAGCAGTACTTC CASSLAQGLEQYF
TRBJ2-5 . TRBV19 TRBD2 TGTGCCAGTAGTATACTAGCGGGGCGGACCCAGTACTTC CASSILAGRTQYF
TRBJ2-7 . TRBV5-1 . TGCGCCAGCAGCTTGGCCTGGGGGGAAAGCGAGCAGTACTTC CASSLAWGESEQYF
TRBJ1-5 . TRBV7-9 TRBD1 TGTGCCAGCAGCCGACAGGGTGGCAATCAGCCCCAGCATTTT CASSRQGGNQPQHF
TRBJ1-3 few TRBV19 . TGTGCCAGTAGTACCACAGGGAGCTCTGGAAACACCATATATTTT CASSTTGSSGNTIYF
TRBJ2-1 . TRBV7-9 . TGTGCCAGCAGCTATACGGGGAGAGAGCAGTTCTTC CASSYTGREQFF
TRBJ1-4 . TRBV23-1 . TGCGCCAGCAGTCGCCCCGGGACTCCTAATGAAAAACTGTTTTTT CASSRPGTPNEKLFF
TRBJ2-1 . TRBV29-1 TRBD2 TGCAGCGTTGAAGGGACTAGCGGCAATGAGCAGTTCTTC CSVEGTSGNEQFF
TRBJ2-5 . TRBV5-1 . TGCGCCAGCAGCACCAACAGGCCCACCCAAGAGACCCAGTACTTC CASSTNRPTQETQYF
TRBJ1-6 few TRBV5-6 . TGTGCCAGCAGCGTCGGCAGGGTCGATTCACCCCTCCACTTT CASSVGRVDSPLHF
TRBJ2-4 few TRBV6-5 . TGTGCCAGCAGTTACTCGCTCCTCGAGAGCATTCAGTACTTC CASSYSLLESIQYF
TRBJ2-3 . TRBV19 . TGTGCCAGTAGTAGGGGGGGGCTGGCGCAGTATTTT CASSRGGLAQYF
TRBJ1-1 . TRBV7-8 TRBD1 TGTGCCAGCAGCTTCGGCGGGACAGCTGAAGCTTTCTTT CASSFGGTAEAFF
TRBJ2-3 . TRBV5-4 TRBD2 TGTGCCAGCAGCTTGGGACTAGCGAGCACAGATACGCAGTATTTT CASSLGLASTDTQYF
TRBJ1-5 . TRBV6-5 . TGTAACCGACATCCCAATCAGCCCCAGCATTTT CNRHPNQPQHF
TRBJ2-1 . TRBV29-1 . TGCAGCGTTGCTGAGAGCTCCTACAATGAGCAGTTCTTC CSVAESSYNEQFF
TRBJ2-7 . TRBV7-9 . TGTGCCAGCAGCTTAGCGCAGGCAACCGGCGAGCAGTACTTC CASSLAQATGEQYF
TRBJ2-3 . TRBV9 . TGTGCCAGCAGCGTAAGGGGTCAACCCCGGGATACGCAGTATTTT CASSVRGQPRDTQYF
TRBJ1-5 . TRBV30 . TGTGCCTGGAACCCGACAGGTTTCAATCAGCCCCAGCATTTT CAWNPTGFNQPQHF
TRBJ2-7 few TRBV6-1 TRBD2 TGTGCCAGCCTAACCGGGACTAGTGCCTACGAGCAGTACTTC CASLTGTSAYEQYF
TRBJ1-1 few TRBV6-1 . TGTGCCAGCAGTGAACTAATGAACACTGAAGCTTTCTTT CASSELMNTEAFF
TRBJ1-5 few TRBV7-8 . TGTGCCAGCAGCTTAGGATTTGGACAGATCAATCAGCCCCAGCATTTT CASSLGFGQINQPQHF
TRBJ2-3 few TRBV6-5 . TGTGCCAGCAGTTACGTGGGAGGTCGGACAGATACGCAGTATTTT CASSYVGGRTDTQYF
TRBJ2-5 few TRBV4-3 TRBD1 TGCGCCAGCAGCCAAGATATTATAGGGACAGGGACGGAGACCCAGTACTTC CASSQDIIGTGTETQYF
TRBJ1-5 . TRBV6-5 TRBD1 TGTGCCAGCAGTACGGACAGGGGGGATCAGCCCCAGCATTTT CASSTDRGDQPQHF
TRBJ2-5 few TRBV5-1 . TGCGCCAGCAGCTCAGAGGGGGAAGGTCAAGAGACCCAGTACTTC CASSSEGEGQETQYF
TRBJ2-3 . TRBV9 . TGTGCCAGCAGCAACCCGTGGGGGGAGGCGCAGTATTTT CASSNPWGEAQYF